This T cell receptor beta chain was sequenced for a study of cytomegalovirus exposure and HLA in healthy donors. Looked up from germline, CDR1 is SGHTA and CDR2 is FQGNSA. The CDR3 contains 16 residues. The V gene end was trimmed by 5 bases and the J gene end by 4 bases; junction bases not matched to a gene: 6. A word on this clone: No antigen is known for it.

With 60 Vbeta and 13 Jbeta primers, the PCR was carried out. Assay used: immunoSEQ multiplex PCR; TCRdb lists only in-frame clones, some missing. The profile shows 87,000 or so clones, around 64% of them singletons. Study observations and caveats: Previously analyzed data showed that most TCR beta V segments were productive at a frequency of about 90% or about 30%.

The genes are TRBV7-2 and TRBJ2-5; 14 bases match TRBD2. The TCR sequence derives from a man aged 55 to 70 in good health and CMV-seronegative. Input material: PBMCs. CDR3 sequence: CASSRGLAGVGETQYF. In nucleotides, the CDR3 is TGTGCCAGCAGCCGGGGACTAGCGGGAGTAGGAGAGACCCAGTACTTC.